The next 20 T cell receptor beta chains were all read from a single sample in a study of OX40 agonist ivuxolimab in advanced cancers. Produced via immunoSEQ multiplex PCR; TCRdb's table is partial and in-frame only. The sample has around 80,000 clones; over 85% are singletons. Sequencing used CD4+ or CD8+ T cells sorted from blood, obtained in a trial of the OX40 agonist ivuxolimab. Receptor source: an adult with an advanced solid tumor such as melanoma, head and neck, liver or kidney cancer.

The chain couples TRBV2 to TRBJ1-3, with D unresolved. The V end lost 2 bases, the J end lost 4 bases, and 9 bases lay between the germline ends. Germline V gives CDR1 SNHLY, CDR2 FYNNEI. This CDR3 is built from 14 residues. The CDR3 is CASSERESGNTIYF. For the CDR3, the DNA is TGTGCCAGCAGTGAAAGGGAGTCGGGAAACACCATATATTTT. The whole variable domain, remainder taken from reference TRBV2 and TRBJ1-3, is EPEVTQTPSHQVTQMGQEVILRCVPISNHLYFYWYRQILGQKVEFLVSFYNNEISEKSEIFDDQFSVERPDGSNFTLKIRSTKLEDSAMYFCASSERESGNTIYFGEGSWLTVV.

This sequence joins TRBV5-1 and TRBJ2-3, with TRBD2 identical over 16 bases. This CDR3 is built from 19 residues. Germline assignment: CDR1 SGHRS and CDR2 YFSETQ. The trim removed 3 bases at V and 4 bases at J, leaving 11 bases unmatched. Written as DNA, the CDR3 is TGCGCCAGCAGCTCGGGACTAGCGGGGGGGCGCCCGATCGCAGATACGCAGTATTTT. Its protein is CASSSGLAGGRPIADTQYF.

This sequence joins TRBV27 and TRBJ1-6, with D perhaps matching TRBD1 (6 bases). CDR3 length: 16 amino acids. CDR1 is MNHEY and CDR2 is SMNVEV in the germline V gene (reference sequence). V lost 7 bases and J 6 bases, leaving 19 bases between the germline ends. The DNA of the CDR3 is TGTGCCAGCACCGTTAGGGGGGGACCGCTTAATTCACCCCTCCACTTT. Translated: CASTVRGGPLNSPLHF.

The chain uses TRBV2 and TRBJ1-5; no firm D call. The CDR3 runs to 14 residues. Germline lookup yields CDR1 SNHLY and CDR2 FYNNEI. V lost 6 bases to trimming and J lost 5 bases, with 14 bases between them. CDR3 DNA sequence: TGTGCCAGCAGCTTCAGTTTCGACGATCAGCCCCAGCATTTT. Translated, it gives CASSFSFDDQPQHF.

V is TRBV7-9 and J is TRBJ1-4, with 8 bases matching TRBD1. The CDR3 is 15 amino acids. V dropped 5 bases and J dropped 7; count of bases not matched to a gene: 9. Germline lookup yields CDR1 SEHNR and CDR2 FQNEAQ (reference sequence). The CDR3 bases are TGTGCCAGCAGCAGACCGGGACAGGCCGTTGAAAAACTGTTTTTT. Protein sequence: CASSRPGQAVEKLFF.

The V gene is TRBV30, the J gene TRBJ1-6; no reliable D call. Between the trimmed V and J ends, which lost 0 bases and 5 bases, there was a span of 8 bases. Germline-derived CDR1 and CDR2 are GTSNPN and SVGIG (reference sequence). CDR3 length equals 14 residues. The CDR3 loop reads CAWSVYSNNSPLHF. CDR3 DNA sequence: TGTGCCTGGAGTGTATACAGCAATAATTCACCCCTCCACTTT.

The chain carries TRBV11-2 and TRBJ2-1, with D perhaps assigned TRBD1 or TRBD2 (6 bases each). The V gene's germline CDR1 is SGHAT and CDR2 FQNNGV. V was pared by 5 bases and J by 9 bases, with 23 bases between. This CDR3 has 16 residues. CDR3 coding DNA: TGTGCCAGCAGCAGGAGGGGGGACTTGCCGGGAAGTGAGCAGTTCTTC. It is translated as CASSRRGDLPGSEQFF.

In regard to this clone: Other DNA sequences of this sample code for an identical CDR3. This chain's CDR3 is CASSLVAGGNTEAFF. The CDR3 nucleotides read TGCGCCAGCAGCTTGGTTGCAGGGGGGAACACTGAAGCTTTCTTT. This chain joins TRBV5-1 and TRBJ1-1; TRBD1 agrees at 7 bases. With V trimmed by 0 bases and J by 1 base, 3 bases remained unmatched. Germline values: CDR1 SGHRS, CDR2 YFSETQ. The CDR3 loop spans 15 amino acids.

This clone was seen just once. This chain links TRBV7-6 with TRBJ1-4, with D maybe TRBD1 (5 bases). CDR1 is SGHVS, CDR2 FNYEAQ, per germline. V was cut by 5 bases and J by 7 bases, with 17 bases left in between. The CDR3 length is 15 residues. CDR3 amino acids: CASSMIGGVGEKLFF. The CDR3 coding sequence is TGTGCCAGCAGCATGATTGGGGGGGTTGGTGAAAAACTGTTTTTT. Using reference TRBV7-6 and TRBJ1-4 for the parts outside the CDR3, the full variable domain is GAGVSQSPRYKVTKRGQDVALRCDPISGHVSLYWYRQALGQGPEFLTYFNYEAQQDKSGLPNDRFSAERPEGSISTLTIQRTEQRDSAMYRCASSMIGGVGEKLFFGSGTQLSVL.

The chain uses TRBV5-1 and TRBJ2-3; 11 bases are shared with TRBD2. The CDR3 covers 15 residues. V shed 5 bases and J 5 bases; nucleotides not matched to a gene: 7. Per the germline V gene, CDR1 is SGHRS and CDR2 is YFSETQ. The CDR3 DNA reads TGCGCCAGCAGTATAGCGGGGGGGCGGATAGATACGCAGTATTTT. The encoded protein is CASSIAGGRIDTQYF.

This clone appeared a single time. The gene calls are TRBV5-5 and TRBJ1-5, with a weak D call TRBD1 (6 bases). Trimming pared 3 bases from V and 5 bases from J, leaving 18 bases between. Germline V gene data show CDR1 as SGHKS and CDR2 as YYEKEE (reference sequence). The CDR3 consists of 16 residues. The CDR3: CASSYWARGWDQPQHF. The CDR3 bases are TGTGCCAGCAGCTACTGGGCAAGGGGGTGGGATCAGCCCCAGCATTTT.

This clone was counted once. The V gene is TRBV7-3, the J gene TRBJ2-3; 8 bases are a match to TRBD2. The germline V gene has CDR1 SGHTA and CDR2 FQGTGA. The V segment lost 5 bases and the J segment 7 bases; nucleotides outside the gene matches: 17. The CDR3 has 17 amino acids. CDR3 sequence: CASSPGVAGYPSHTQYF. The CDR3 coding sequence is TGTGCCAGCAGCCCCGGGGTAGCGGGATACCCTAGCCATACGCAGTATTTT.

The rearrangement joins TRBV11-1 to TRBJ2-1; the match to TRBD1 covers 11 bases. This CDR3 comprises 17 residues. Germline V gives CDR1 SGHAT, CDR2 FQDESV (reference sequence). The V and J ends lost 5 bases and 8 bases, in that order; junction bases with no gene match: 14. The CDR3 bases are TGTGCCAGCAGCCAGGGTTCTGGGACAGGGGGTTACGATGAGCAGTTCTTC. As protein: CASSQGSGTGGYDEQFF.

The chain joins TRBV10-3 to TRBJ2-2; maybe TRBD1 (5 bases). CDR3 size: 14 residues. Trimming took 10 bases from V and 2 from J, leaving 14 bases between them. Per the germline V gene, CDR1 is ENHRY and CDR2 is SYGVKD. The CDR3 protein is CASRRTTNTGELFF. The CDR3 region has the DNA TGTGCCAGCAGACGGACAACCAACACCGGGGAGCTGTTTTTT.

This clone was seen more than once but under ten times. The rearrangement uses TRBV15 and TRBJ2-7, with a weak D call TRBD2 (5 bases). V was shortened by 0 bases and J by 0 bases, with 9 bases between the two germline ends. The CDR3 has 15 residues. Germline V lookup: CDR1 LNHNV, CDR2 YYDKDF (reference sequence). The CDR3 nucleotides read TGTGCCACCAGCAGAGAGCGGGTCAGCTCCTACGAGCAGTACTTC. Encoded protein: CATSRERVSSYEQYF. Full variable domain (outside the CDR3, taken from reference TRBV15 and TRBJ2-7): DAMVIQNPRYQVTQFGKPVTLSCSQTLNHNVMYWYQQKSSQAPKLLFHYYDKDFNNEADTPDNFQSRRPNTSFCFLDIRSPGLGDTAMYLCATSRERVSSYEQYFGPGTRLTVT.

V gene TRBV5-1 combines with J gene TRBJ2-7, with a possible D match to TRBD1 (6 bases). The CDR3 totals 12 residues. V was pared by 4 bases and J by 7 bases, with 12 bases between. Germline lookup yields CDR1 SGHRS and CDR2 YFSETQ. The chain's CDR3 is CASSLGHREQYF. CDR3 bases: TGCGCCAGCAGCCTGGGACATCGGGAGCAGTACTTC.

The CDR3 DNA reads as TGTGCCAGCAGCTTGGCGGGACGGCCTAACTATGGCTACACCTTC. Encoded protein: CASSLAGRPNYGYTF. This chain uses TRBV5-4 with TRBJ1-2; D may be TRBD1 (5 bases). V lost 0 bases to trimming and J lost 0 bases, with 9 bases between them. Germline V lookup: CDR1 SGHNT, CDR2 YYREEE (reference sequence). This CDR3 has 15 residues.

The chain carries TRBV19 and TRBJ2-1; TRBD2 agrees at 7 bases. J was trimmed by 6 bases and V by 5 bases; bases with no gene match: 7. The V gene's germline CDR1 is LNHDA and CDR2 SQIVND (reference sequence). This CDR3 comprises 14 residues. CDR3 sequence: CASSVAGSSNEQFF. CDR3 in DNA: TGTGCCAGTAGTGTAGCGGGTTCAAGCAATGAGCAGTTCTTC.

The chain employs TRBV25-1 and TRBJ2-2; no clear D. Trimming shortened V by 3 bases and J by 1 base, and 6 bases separated the two germline ends. CDR1 and CDR2 (germline): MGHDK, SYGVNS. This CDR3 spans 14 amino acids. CDR3 sequence (DNA): TGTGCCAGCAGTGACCAGGAGAACACCGGGGAGCTGTTTTTT. Its protein is CASSDQENTGELFF.

This clone was counted a single time. The V gene is TRBV7-9, the J gene TRBJ2-2; TRBD2 matches at 9 bases. CDR1 SEHNR and CDR2 FQNEAQ come from the germline V gene (reference sequence). With 2 bases clipped from V and 6 bases from J, the junction kept 13 bases outside the gene matches. CDR3 size: 18 residues. CDR3 region: CASSLRTHSGSVAGELFF. In nucleotides, the CDR3 is TGTGCCAGCAGCTTAAGAACTCATAGCGGGAGTGTAGCCGGGGAGCTGTTTTTT.